Detailed here is one T cell receptor beta chain. The table lists this clone with many counts. Its antigen is currently not known. The record has no base qualities; no much larger clone is one base away. This entry is derived from a study of beta chain features in type 1 diabetes (dated by TCRdb to 2016 to 2019). Context from the whole study: Patients and healthy donors did not differ in mean age, gender distribution, total cell number or subset yield. In the study, recently diagnosed type 1 diabetes patients and matched healthy donors were compared on the TCRB repertoires of their sorted circulating CD4+ T cell subsets. A total of approximately 100 million sorted cells were examined across all samples, and the number of cells per subset was strongly correlated with RNA yield. Regulatory and stem cell-like memory subsets were obtained from only 8 patients and roughly 8 healthy donors, while naive and central memory subsets were obtained from all 30 or so donors.

The entire amount of isolated RNA was reverse transcribed using the High Capacity cDNA Reverse Transcription Kit, so the sequenced TCRB transcripts were expressed ones. Deep immunoSEQ sequencing was performed on naive, central memory and regulatory T cell samples, with an average of around 3.4 million total reads per sample. Sorted cells were lysed in RLT buffer, and RNA was extracted using DNase-treated RNeasy Micro or Mini kits according to cell number. Each cell subset was processed on its own to prevent cross-contamination, while patient and healthy donor samples were processed together. Using the immunoSEQ multiplex PCR, TCRB sequences were amplified from cDNA into 87-bp fragments spanning the CDR3 region. The amplicons were sequenced using the Illumina HiSeq platform. In the source study's methods: Synthetic template baselines were used to correct PCR bias computationally, reads within Hamming distance 2 were collapsed together, and singletons that could not be merged were discarded. By aligning reads against IMGT, V, D and J genes, CDR3 length, and insertions or deletions at six rearrangement sites were assigned. Within each subset, clonotype counts were normalized to sorted cell number, after which true diversity and Gini coefficients were computed with the tcR R package. Repertoire sharing was quantified using the overlap coefficient calculated on TCRB nucleotide sequences. As a proxy for the pre-selection repertoire, out-of-frame TCRB sequences from naive cells were analyzed. Here the immuneACCESS table is served through TCRdb, limited to in-frame sequences with V and J called. Missing clones are a known gap in these copies; in checked studies unresolved V genes cover under half, and the rest lacks a known reason. V, J and clone size were drawn from that table, and D and trimming were deduced from the DNA. This sample lists some 280,000 clones; 13% to 15% were detected once. The top ten constitute 0.015% to 0.02% of the sample.

The CDR3 measures 14 amino acids from cysteine to phenylalanine. Only the CDR3 part of the read is kept: 42 bases, read in frame from the first base. The germline V gene sets CDR1 to SGHDN and CDR2 to FVKESK. The germline ends are 13 bases apart after V is trimmed by 4 bases and J by 6 bases. From each donor, a single peripheral blood sample of 90 to 150 mL on average was drawn into heparinised tubes. Using a panel that included CD45RO, CCR7, CD25, CD127, CD95 and CD27, naive, central memory, regulatory and stem cell-like memory CD4+ T cells were sorted on a BD FACSAria II. All sorted populations exceeded 95% purity. PBMCs were isolated immediately by Lymphoprep density gradient centrifugation and stained directly without culture. So that batch effects would be minimized, each experiment stained and sorted samples in pairs, pairing one healthy donor with one patient. The paper as a whole reports these results and caveats: The naive, central memory and regulatory TCRB repertoires appeared to resemble one another more closely among patients than among healthy donors. At VDJ recombination sites, patients with type 1 diabetes made fewer insertions and deleted more nucleotides, a pattern implying thymic rearrangement abnormalities. Because cDNA was sequenced instead of genomic DNA, highly expressing activated cells could be over-represented, though the groups showed no difference in activation or CD3 levels. PCR might favor shorter templates, but patient and control samples were amplified and corrected together, so any skew would affect both groups equally. Type 1 diabetes patients showed a moderate but significant shortening of TCRB CDR3 length in all four CD4+ subsets. Because small numbers of individuals were included in the HLA sub-analyses, any influence of HLA type on TCRB rearrangement was left unresolved.

The chain couples TRBV14 to TRBJ2-1; matching of 6 bases hints at TRBD2 as the D gene. The sequence was collected from a man aged 25-45 years with type 1 diabetes. Sequencing was done on a sample of naive CD4+ T cells from blood. Explained via the paper, the cell subset or site label denotes: true naive CD4+ T cells. The CDR3 amino acid sequence is: CASSRSSGVNEQFF. In nucleotides, the sequence is TGTGCCAGCAGCCGAAGTTCGGGAGTCAATGAGCAGTTCTTC.